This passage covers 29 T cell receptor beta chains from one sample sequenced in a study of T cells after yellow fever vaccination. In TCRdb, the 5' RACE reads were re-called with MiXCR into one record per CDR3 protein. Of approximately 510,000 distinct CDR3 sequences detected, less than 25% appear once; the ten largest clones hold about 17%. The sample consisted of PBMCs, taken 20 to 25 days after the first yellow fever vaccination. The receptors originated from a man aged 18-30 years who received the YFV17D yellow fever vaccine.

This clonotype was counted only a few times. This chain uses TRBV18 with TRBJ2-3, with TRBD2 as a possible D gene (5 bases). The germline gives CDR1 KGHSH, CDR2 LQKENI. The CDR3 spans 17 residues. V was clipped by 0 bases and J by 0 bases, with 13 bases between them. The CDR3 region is CASSPPGKVLSTDTQYF. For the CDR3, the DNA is TGTGCCAGCTCACCACCCGGGAAGGTCTTAAGCACAGATACGCAGTATTTT. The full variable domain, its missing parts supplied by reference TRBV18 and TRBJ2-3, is NAGVMQNPRHLVRRRGQEARLRCSPMKGHSHVYWYRQLPEEGLKFMVYLQKENIIDESGMPKERFSAEFPKEGPSILRIQQVVRGDSAAYFCASSPPGKVLSTDTQYFGPGTRLTVL.

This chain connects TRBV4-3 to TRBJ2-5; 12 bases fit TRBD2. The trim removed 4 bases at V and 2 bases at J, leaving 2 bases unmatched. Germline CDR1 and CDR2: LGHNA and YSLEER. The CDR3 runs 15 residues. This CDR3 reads CASSRGTSGQETQYF. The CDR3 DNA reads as TGCGCCAGCAGCCGGGGGACTAGCGGGCAAGAGACCCAGTACTTC.

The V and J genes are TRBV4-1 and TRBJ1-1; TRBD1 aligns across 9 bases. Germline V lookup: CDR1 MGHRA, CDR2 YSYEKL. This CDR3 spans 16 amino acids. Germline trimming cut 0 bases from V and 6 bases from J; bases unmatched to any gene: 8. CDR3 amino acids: CASSQDPGQGSAEAFF. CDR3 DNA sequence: TGCGCCAGCAGCCAAGATCCAGGACAGGGGAGCGCTGAAGCTTTCTTT.

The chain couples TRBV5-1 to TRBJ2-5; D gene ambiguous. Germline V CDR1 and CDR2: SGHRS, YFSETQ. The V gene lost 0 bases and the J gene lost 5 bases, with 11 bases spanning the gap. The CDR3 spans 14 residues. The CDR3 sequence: CASSLEAVGETQYF. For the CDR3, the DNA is TGCGCCAGCAGCTTGGAGGCAGTTGGGGAGACCCAGTACTTC.

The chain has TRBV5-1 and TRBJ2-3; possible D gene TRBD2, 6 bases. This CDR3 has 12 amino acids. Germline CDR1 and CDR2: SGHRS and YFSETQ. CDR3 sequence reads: CVSSGGTDTQYF. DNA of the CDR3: TGCGTCTCCTCGGGGGGCACAGATACGCAGTATTTT. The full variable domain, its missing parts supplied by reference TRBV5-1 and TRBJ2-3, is KAGVTQTPRYLIKTRGQQVTLSCSPISGHRSVSWYQQTPGQGLQFLFEYFSETQRNKGNFPGRFSGRQFSNSRSEMNVSTLELGDSALYLCVSSGGTDTQYFGPGTRLTVL.

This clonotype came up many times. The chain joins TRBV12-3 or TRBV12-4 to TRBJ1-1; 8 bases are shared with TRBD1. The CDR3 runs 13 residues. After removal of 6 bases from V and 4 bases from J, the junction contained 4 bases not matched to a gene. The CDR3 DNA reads TGTGCCAGCAGGAGACAGGGGACCACTGAAGCTTTCTTT. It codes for CASRRQGTTEAFF.

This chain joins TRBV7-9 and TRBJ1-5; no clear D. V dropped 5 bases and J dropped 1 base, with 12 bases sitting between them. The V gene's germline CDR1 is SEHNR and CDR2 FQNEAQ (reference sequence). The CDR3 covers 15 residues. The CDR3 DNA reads TGTGCCAGCAGCGGTGGTCCCGGAAGCAATCAGCCCCAGCATTTT. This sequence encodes CASSGGPGSNQPQHF.

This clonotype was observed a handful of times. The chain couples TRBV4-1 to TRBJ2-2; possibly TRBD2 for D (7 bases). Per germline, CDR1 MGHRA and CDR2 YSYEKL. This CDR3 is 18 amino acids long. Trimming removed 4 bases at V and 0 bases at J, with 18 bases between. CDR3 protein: CASSPAPGGHANTGELFF. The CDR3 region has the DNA TGCGCCAGCAGCCCCGCCCCCGGGGGGCACGCGAACACCGGGGAGCTGTTTTTT.

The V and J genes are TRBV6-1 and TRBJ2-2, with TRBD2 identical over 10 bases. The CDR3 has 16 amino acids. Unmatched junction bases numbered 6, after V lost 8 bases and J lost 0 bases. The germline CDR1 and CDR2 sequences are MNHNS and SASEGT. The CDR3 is CASGGSGGPNTGELFF. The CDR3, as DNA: TGTGCCAGCGGCGGTAGCGGGGGGCCGAACACCGGGGAGCTGTTTTTT.

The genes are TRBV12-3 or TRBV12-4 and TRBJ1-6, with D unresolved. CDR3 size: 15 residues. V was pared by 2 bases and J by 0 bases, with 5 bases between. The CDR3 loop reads CASSLRPSYNSPLHF. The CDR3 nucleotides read TGTGCCAGCAGTTTACGGCCCTCCTATAATTCACCCCTCCACTTT.

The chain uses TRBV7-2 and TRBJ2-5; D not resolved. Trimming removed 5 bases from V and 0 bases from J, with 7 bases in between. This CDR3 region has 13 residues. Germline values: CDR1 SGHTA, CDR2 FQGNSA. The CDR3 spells CASSDPNQETQYF. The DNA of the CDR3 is TGTGCCAGCAGCGATCCAAACCAAGAGACCCAGTACTTC.

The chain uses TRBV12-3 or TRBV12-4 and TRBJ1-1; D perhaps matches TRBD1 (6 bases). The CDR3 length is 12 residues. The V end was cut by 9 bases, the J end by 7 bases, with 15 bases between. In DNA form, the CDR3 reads TGTGCCAGTCTGGGTGAGGGGGTTGAAGCTTTCTTT. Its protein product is CASLGEGVEAFF.

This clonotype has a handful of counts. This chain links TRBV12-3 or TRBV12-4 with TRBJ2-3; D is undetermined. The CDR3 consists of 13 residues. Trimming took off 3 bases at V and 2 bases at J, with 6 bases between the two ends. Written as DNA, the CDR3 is TGTGCCAGCAGTTTGACTTACACAGATACGCAGTATTTT. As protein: CASSLTYTDTQYF.

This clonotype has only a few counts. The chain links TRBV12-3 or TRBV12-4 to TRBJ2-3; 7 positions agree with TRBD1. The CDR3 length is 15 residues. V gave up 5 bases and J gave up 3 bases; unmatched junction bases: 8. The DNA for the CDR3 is TGTGCCAGCAGTGACCCAACAGGGGTGACAGATACGCAGTATTTT. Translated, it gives CASSDPTGVTDTQYF.

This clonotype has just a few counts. This CDR3 reads CASSLARYNSPLHF. CDR3 coding DNA: TGTGCCAGCAGTTTAGCGCGGTATAATTCACCCCTCCACTTT. The chain carries TRBV12-3 or TRBV12-4 and TRBJ1-6; D is unresolved. Trimming took 0 bases from V and 4 from J, leaving 4 bases between them. This CDR3 spans 14 amino acids.

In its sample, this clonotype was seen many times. The CDR3 DNA reads TGTGCCAGCAGCTTAGGTAGCGGGGCGTACGAGCAGTACGTC. Translated, it gives CASSLGSGAYEQYV. V is TRBV7-2 and J is TRBJ2-7; TRBD2 aligns across 8 bases. Germline values: CDR1 SGHTA, CDR2 FQGNSA. This CDR3 contains 14 residues. Unmatched junction bases numbered 3, after V lost 1 base and J lost 4 bases.

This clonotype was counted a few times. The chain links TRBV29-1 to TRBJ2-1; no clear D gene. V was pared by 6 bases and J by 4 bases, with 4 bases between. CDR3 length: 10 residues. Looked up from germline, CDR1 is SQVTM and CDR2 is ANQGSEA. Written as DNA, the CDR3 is TGCAGCGTCGGTTACAATGAGCAGTTCTTC. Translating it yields CSVGYNEQFF.

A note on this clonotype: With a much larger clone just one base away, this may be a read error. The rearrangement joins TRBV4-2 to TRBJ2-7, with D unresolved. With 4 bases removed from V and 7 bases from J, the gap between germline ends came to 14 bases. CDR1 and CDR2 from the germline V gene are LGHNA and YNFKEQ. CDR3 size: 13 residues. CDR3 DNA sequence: TGTGCCAGCAGCCGAGATCTCGGACGGGAGCAGTACGTC. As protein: CASSRDLGREQYV.

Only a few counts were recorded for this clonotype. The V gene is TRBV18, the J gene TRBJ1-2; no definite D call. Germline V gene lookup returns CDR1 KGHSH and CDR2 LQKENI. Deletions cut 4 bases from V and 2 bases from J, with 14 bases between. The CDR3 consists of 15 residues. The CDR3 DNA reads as TGTGCCAGCTCACGGGAGGCCTTACTGAACTATGGCTACACCTTC. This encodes CASSREALLNYGYTF. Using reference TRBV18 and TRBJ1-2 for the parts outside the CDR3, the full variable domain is NAGVMQNPRHLVRRRGQEARLRCSPMKGHSHVYWYRQLPEEGLKFMVYLQKENIIDESGMPKERFSAEFPKEGPSILRIQQVVRGDSAAYFCASSREALLNYGYTFGSGTRLTVV.

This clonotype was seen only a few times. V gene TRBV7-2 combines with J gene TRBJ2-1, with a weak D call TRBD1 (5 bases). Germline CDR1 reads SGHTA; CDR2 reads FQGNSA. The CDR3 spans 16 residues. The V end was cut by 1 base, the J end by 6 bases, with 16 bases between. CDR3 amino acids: CASSLVGAPTPNEQFF. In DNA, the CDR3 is TGTGCCAGCAGCTTAGTAGGGGCCCCAACCCCCAATGAGCAGTTCTTC.

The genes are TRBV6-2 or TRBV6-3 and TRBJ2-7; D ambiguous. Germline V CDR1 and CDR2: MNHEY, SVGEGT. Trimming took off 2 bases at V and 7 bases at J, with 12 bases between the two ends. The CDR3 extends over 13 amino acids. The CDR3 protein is CASSYIQSSEQYF. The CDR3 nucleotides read TGTGCCAGCAGTTACATCCAGTCCTCGGAGCAGTACTTC.

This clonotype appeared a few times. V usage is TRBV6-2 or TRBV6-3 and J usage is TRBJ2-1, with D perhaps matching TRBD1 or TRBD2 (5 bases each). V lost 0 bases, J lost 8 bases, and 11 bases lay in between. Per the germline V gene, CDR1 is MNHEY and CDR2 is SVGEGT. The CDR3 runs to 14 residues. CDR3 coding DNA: TGTGCCAGCAGTTACTCGCACGGGGCCGATGAGCAGTTCTTC. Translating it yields CASSYSHGADEQFF.

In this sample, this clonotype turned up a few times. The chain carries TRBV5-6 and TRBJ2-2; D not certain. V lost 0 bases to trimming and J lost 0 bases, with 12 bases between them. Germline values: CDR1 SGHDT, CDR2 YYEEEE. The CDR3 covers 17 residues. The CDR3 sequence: CASSLAVRSPNTGELFF. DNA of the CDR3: TGTGCCAGCAGCTTGGCGGTAAGGTCCCCGAACACCGGGGAGCTGTTTTTT.

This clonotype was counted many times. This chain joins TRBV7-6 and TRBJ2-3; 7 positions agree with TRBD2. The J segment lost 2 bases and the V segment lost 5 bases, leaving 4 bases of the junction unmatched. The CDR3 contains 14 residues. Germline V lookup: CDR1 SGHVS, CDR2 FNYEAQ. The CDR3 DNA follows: TGTGCCAGCAGCCAAGGACTAGTCACAGATACGCAGTATTTT. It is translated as CASSQGLVTDTQYF.

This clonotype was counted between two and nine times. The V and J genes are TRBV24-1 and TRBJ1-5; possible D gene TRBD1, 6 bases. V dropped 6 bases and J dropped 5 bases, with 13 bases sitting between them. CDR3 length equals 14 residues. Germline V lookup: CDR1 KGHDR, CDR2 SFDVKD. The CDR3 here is CATSPRGRDQPQHF. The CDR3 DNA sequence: TGTGCCACCAGTCCCAGGGGAAGAGATCAGCCCCAGCATTTT.

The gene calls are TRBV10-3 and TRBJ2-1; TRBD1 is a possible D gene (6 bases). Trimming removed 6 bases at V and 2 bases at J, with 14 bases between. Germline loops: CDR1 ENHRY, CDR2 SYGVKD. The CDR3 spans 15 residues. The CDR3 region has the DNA TGTGCCATCAGGGACCCCAGGGGACCCTACAATGAGCAGTTCTTC. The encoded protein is CAIRDPRGPYNEQFF.

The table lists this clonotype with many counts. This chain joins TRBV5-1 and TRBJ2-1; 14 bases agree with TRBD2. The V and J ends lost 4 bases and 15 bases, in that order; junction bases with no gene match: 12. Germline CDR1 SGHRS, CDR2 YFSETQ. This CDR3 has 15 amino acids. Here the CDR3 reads CASSAGGTSGGAGFF. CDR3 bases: TGCGCCAGCAGCGCGGGGGGGACTAGCGGGGGCGCCGGGTTCTTC.

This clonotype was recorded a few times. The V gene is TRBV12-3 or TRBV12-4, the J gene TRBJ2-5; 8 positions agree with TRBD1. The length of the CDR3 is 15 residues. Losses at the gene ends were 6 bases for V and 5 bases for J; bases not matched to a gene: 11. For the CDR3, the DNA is TGTGCCAGCAGAACTCCAGGGGGCGCGGGGGAGACCCAGTACTTC. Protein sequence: CASRTPGGAGETQYF.

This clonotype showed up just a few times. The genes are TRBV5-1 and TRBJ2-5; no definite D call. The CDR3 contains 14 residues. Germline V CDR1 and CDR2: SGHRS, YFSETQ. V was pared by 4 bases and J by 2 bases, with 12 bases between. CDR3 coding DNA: TGCGCCAGCAGCGGGTGGGCTGTACAAGAGACCCAGTACTTC. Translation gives CASSGWAVQETQYF. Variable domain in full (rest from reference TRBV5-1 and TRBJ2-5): KAGVTQTPRYLIKTRGQQVTLSCSPISGHRSVSWYQQTPGQGLQFLFEYFSETQRNKGNFPGRFSGRQFSNSRSEMNVSTLELGDSALYLCASSGWAVQETQYFGPGTRLLVL.